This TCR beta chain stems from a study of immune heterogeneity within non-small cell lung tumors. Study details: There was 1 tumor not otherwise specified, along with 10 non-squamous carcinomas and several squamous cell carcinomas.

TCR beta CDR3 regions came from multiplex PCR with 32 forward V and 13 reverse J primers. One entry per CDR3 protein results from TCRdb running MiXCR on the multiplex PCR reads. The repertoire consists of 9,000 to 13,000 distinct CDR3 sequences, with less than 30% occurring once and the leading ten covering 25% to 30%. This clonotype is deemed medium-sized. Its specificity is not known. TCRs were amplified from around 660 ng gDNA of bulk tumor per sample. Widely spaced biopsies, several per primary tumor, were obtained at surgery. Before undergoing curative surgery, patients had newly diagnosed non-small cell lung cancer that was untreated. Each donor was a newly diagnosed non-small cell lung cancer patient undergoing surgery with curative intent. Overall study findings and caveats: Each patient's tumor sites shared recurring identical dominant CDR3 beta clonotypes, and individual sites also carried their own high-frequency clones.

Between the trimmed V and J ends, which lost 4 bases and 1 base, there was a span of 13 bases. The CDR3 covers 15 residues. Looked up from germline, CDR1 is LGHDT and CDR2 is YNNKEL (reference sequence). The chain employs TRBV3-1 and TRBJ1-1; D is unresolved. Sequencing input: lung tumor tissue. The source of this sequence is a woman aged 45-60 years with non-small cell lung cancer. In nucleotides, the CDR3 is TGTGCCAGCAGCCTCCTGGATCGGGGGAACACTGAAGCTTTCTTT. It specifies CASSLLDRGNTEAFF. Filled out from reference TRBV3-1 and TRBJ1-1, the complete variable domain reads DTAVSQTPKYLVTQMGNDKSIKCEQNLGHDTMYWYKQDSKKFLKIMFSYNNKELIINETVPNRFSPKSPDKAHLNLHINSLELGDSAVYFCASSLLDRGNTEAFFGQGTRLTVV.